This T cell receptor (beta chain) is from a study of T cells in Graves' hyperthyroidism and ophthalmopathy. CDR1 and CDR2 from the germline V gene are DFQATT and SNEGSKA (reference sequence). The V and J ends lost 4 bases and 1 base respectively, with 7 bases between them. The CDR3 totals 12 residues. A Clinical Activity Score of at least 3, a NOSPECS grade of at least 4 and a duration under 3 months were recorded in the ophthalmopathy patients. This clonotype has at least ten counts. TCR beta CDR3 regions were amplified from RNA. First-round RT-PCR targeting the TCR CDR3 was performed with the HTBI primer set. TCRdb redid the calling of the multiplex PCR reads with MiXCR, one entry per CDR3 protein. The table records more than 300,000 distinct CDR3 sequences, about a fifth of them present only once.

This TCR derives from a man in his late teens or twenties with Graves' ophthalmopathy. The chain has TRBV20-1 and TRBJ1-1; D remains ambiguous. The sequenced material came from blood. CDR3 in amino acids: CSAIATNTEAFF. CDR3 coding DNA: TGCAGTGCTATCGCTACGAACACTGAAGCTTTCTTT.